This T cell receptor beta chain was captured by sequencing in a study of cytomegalovirus exposure and HLA in healthy donors. In the PCR, 60 Vbeta and 13 Jbeta primers were used. TCRdb's table, derived via immunoSEQ multiplex PCR, lists solely in-frame clones and lacks some. Here the sample spans approximately 140,000 clones, roughly 74% being singletons. The V gene end was trimmed by 5 bases and the J gene end by 0 bases; junction bases not matched to a gene: 2. Germline V lookup: CDR1 SGHNT, CDR2 YENEEA. CDR3 size: 14 residues. Donors sampled were nominally healthy, though unrecorded immune exposures were likely.

The chain recombines TRBV11-3 with TRBJ2-7; 9 nucleotides agree with TRBD1. Material for sequencing was PBMCs. This receptor was taken from a woman in her thirties or forties in good health and CMV-seropositive. In nucleotides, the CDR3 is TGTGCCAGCAGCCCGGGACAGGGCTCCTACGAGCAGTACTTC. It is translated as CASSPGQGSYEQYF.